A single T cell receptor (beta chain) is shown here with its context. The entry originates in a study of blood T cell repertoires in COVID-19. The overall study: The United States, Italy and Spain supplied acute and convalescent COVID-19 samples. Sources were T cells, B-cell-depleted T cells, or PBMCs; the material itself was cDNA or gDNA.

This CDR3 has 14 amino acids. Trimming removed 6 bases from V and 3 bases from J; junction bases left unmatched: 8. CDR1 and CDR2 (germline): SNHLY, FYNNEI. Per the original methods: Estimates of nucleated cell counts were drawn from the amplification of reference gene primers. TCRdb's copy holds only in-frame clones and misses some; the assay was immunoSEQ multiplex PCR. V and J calls and clone size come straight from that table; D and trimming were deduced from the DNA. This table holds roughly 45,000 clones, just under 85% found once. Sequencing used peripheral blood. The clonotype was recovered from a man aged 45-65 years with active COVID-19. The V and J genes are TRBV2 and TRBJ2-7; 7 nucleotides agree with TRBD1. The DNA for the CDR3 is TGTGCCAGCAGGTGGGACAGTGTTCTCTACGAGCAGTACTTC. It is translated as CASRWDSVLYEQYF.